This T cell receptor (beta chain) was sequenced in a study of CXCR3-negative and CXCR3-positive naive CD8 T cells. Study-wide background: TRB reads totalled about 140 million, about 1.5 +/- 0.3 million per library. Study-level points and caveats: Naive CXCR3-positive cells had TRB CDR3s more hydrophobic than those of CXCR3-negative naive cells.

5' RACE that incorporated UMI labels was used to prepare the TRB cDNA libraries. Following a re-call of the 5' RACE reads, TCRdb has one entry per CDR3 protein and lacks DNA. Its clone listing holds 100,000 to 150,000 distinct CDR3 sequences. To note about this clonotype: Its matching antigen is unknown.

Germline V lookup: CDR1 SQVTM, CDR2 ANQGSEA. This CDR3 has 19 amino acids. The receptor was isolated from a human donor in good health. Some clones in this sample may be carry-over from other donors' samples. Sequencing input: naive CXCR3- CD8+ T cells from blood. The subset denotes: CD45RO-CCR7+CD27+CD95- naive CD8+ T cells lacking CXCR3 (TNR3-). The rearrangement joins TRBV29-1 to TRBJ2-1; TCRdb calls TRBD1, which cannot be checked without DNA. The CDR3 loop is CSVEDPGQGVGSSYNEQFF.